This T cell receptor (beta chain) is from a study of spatial heterogeneity in lung cancer. Study details: Sequencing was performed on follow-up PBMC samples when available, collected at a median of around two years after resection. Averaged across combinations, each unique TCR and UMI pairing appeared more than ten times in raw reads, which were uncorrected.

Germline CDR1 is LGHDT and CDR2 is YNNKEL (reference sequence). V shed 1 base and J 4 bases; nucleotides not matched to a gene: 9. The CDR3 extends over 16 amino acids. A distinct unique molecular identifier was carried by each TCR cDNA molecule. One entry per CDR3 protein, called by TCRdb with MiXCR from the 5' RACE reads. Found here are roughly 120,000 distinct CDR3 sequences, 12% of them singletons; the top ten hold 16%. Study results and caveats: Circulating ubiquitous expanded tumor TCRs were observed more frequently at resection than at follow-up.

Stated time point: blood at routine non-recurrence follow-up after resection. Whole RNA from tumor, nontumor lung or frozen PBMC was sequenced unsorted. Only a few counts were recorded for this clonotype. Antigen specificity is unknown. This clonotype was sampled from a male donor with early-stage non-small cell lung cancer. The genes are TRBV3-1 and TRBJ1-2, with 7 bases that match TRBD1. This material consisted of PBMCs, taken at follow-up. The DNA for the CDR3 is TGTGCCAGCAGCCAAGCCCCAGGGGGAGGGGGCTATGGCTACACCTTC. This sequence encodes CASSQAPGGGGYGYTF.